The clone carrying this T cell receptor (beta chain) was observed a few times. This sample stems from a study of chemoradiotherapy in HPV16-positive cancers. Repeated repertoire sampling spanned the course of chemoradiotherapy. The CDR3 loop spans 12 amino acids. V was trimmed by 3 bases and J by 5 bases, leaving 6 bases between them. Germline V lookup: CDR1 MGHRA, CDR2 YSYEKL. Clones were read by immunoSEQ multiplex PCR, and TCRdb kept only the in-frame ones, dropping some. Found here are more than 9,000 clones, more than 60% of them singletons; the top ten hold 13% to 15%. V gene TRBV4-1 combines with J gene TRBJ2-3; no definite D call. The receptor comes from a human donor with HPV-associated anogenital cancer. This specimen was collected from a patient who underwent chemoradiotherapy. The CDR3 DNA sequence: TGCGCCAGCAGCCATTTGTTAGATACGCAGTATTTT. This translates into CASSHLLDTQYF.